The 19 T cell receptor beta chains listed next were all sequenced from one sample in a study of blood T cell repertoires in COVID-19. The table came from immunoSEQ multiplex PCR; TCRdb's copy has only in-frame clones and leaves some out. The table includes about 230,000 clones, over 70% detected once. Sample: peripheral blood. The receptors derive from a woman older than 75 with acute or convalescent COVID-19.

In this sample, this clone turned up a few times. The CDR3 loop is CASRLTIDTQYF. For the CDR3, the DNA is TGTGCCAGCAGACTGACTATAGATACGCAGTATTTT. The chain carries TRBV12-3 or TRBV12-4 and TRBJ2-3; possibly TRBD2 for D (5 bases). V was clipped by 6 bases and J by 5 bases, with 9 bases between them. The CDR3 length is 12 residues.

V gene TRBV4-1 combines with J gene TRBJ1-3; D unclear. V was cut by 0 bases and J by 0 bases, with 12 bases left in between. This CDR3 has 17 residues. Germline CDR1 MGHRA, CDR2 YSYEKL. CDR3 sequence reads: CASSQEGGGLSGNTIYF. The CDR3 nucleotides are TGCGCCAGCAGCCAAGAAGGTGGAGGGCTCTCTGGAAACACCATATATTTT.

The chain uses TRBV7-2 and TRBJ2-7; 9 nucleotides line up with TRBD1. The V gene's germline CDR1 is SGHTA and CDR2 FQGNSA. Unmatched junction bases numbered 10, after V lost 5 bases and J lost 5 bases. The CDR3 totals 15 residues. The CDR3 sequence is CASSPGDRVVDEQYF. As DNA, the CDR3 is TGTGCCAGCAGCCCCGGGGACAGGGTCGTAGACGAGCAGTACTTC. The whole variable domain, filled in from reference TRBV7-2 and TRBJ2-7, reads GAGVSQSPSNKVTEKGKDVELRCDPISGHTALYWYRQSLGQGLEFLIYFQGNSAPDKSGLPSDRFSAERTGGSVSTLTIQRTQQEDSAVYLCASSPGDRVVDEQYFGPGTRLTVT.

The CDR3 DNA is TGCAGCGTTGAGGGGGTTCGGGACAGGGAGAGCTCTGGAAACACCATATATTTT. This encodes CSVEGVRDRESSGNTIYF. The chain couples TRBV29-1 to TRBJ1-3; 9 positions agree with TRBD1. The CDR3 has 18 residues. The ends lost 3 bases at V and 0 bases at J; junction bases unmatched: 12. Germline CDR1 SQVTM, CDR2 ANQGSEA.

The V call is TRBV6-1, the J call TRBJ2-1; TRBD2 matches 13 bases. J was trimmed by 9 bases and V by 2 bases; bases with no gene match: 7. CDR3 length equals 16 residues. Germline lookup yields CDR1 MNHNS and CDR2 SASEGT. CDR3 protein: CASSERGLAGAGEQFF. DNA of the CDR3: TGTGCCAGCAGTGAAAGAGGACTAGCGGGAGCAGGTGAGCAGTTCTTC.

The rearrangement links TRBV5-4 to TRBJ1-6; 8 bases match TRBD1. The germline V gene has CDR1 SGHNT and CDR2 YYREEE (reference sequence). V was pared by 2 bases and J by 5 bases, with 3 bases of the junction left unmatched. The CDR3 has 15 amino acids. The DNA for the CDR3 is TGTGCCAGCAGCTTTCGACAGGGGCATAATTCACCCCTCCACTTT. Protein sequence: CASSFRQGHNSPLHF.

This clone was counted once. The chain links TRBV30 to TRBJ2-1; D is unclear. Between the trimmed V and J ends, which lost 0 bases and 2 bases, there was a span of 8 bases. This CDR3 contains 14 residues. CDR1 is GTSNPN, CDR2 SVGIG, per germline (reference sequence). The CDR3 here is CAWSVASAYNEQFF. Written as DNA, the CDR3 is TGTGCCTGGAGTGTAGCTTCCGCCTACAATGAGCAGTTCTTC. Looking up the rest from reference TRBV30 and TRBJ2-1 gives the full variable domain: SQTIHQWPATLVQPVGSPLSLECTVEGTSNPNLYWYRQAAGRGLQLLFYSVGIGQISSEVPQNLSASRPQDRQFILSSKKLLLSDSGFYLCAWSVASAYNEQFFGPGTRLTVL.

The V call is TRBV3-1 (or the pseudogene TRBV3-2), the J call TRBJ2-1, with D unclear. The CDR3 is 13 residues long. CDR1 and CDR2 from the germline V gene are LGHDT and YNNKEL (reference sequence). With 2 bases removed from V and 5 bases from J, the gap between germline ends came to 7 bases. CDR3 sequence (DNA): TGTGCCAGCAGCCAATCAGGTAACAATGAGCAGTTCTTC. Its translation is CASSQSGNNEQFF.

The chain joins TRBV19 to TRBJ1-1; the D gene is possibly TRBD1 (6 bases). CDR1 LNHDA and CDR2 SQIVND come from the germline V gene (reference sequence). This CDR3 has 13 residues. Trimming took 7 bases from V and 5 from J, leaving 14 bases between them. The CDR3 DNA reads TGTGCCAGTACCTTTACAGGGACGACTGAAGCTTTCTTT. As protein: CASTFTGTTEAFF.

The CDR3 is CAISEEGGLTEQYF. CDR3 nucleotide sequence: TGTGCCATCAGCGAGGAAGGGGGACTAACCGAGCAGTACTTC. The rearrangement joins TRBV10-3 to TRBJ2-7, with a possible D match to TRBD2 (7 bases). The V end was cut by 6 bases, the J end by 6 bases, with 18 bases between. The CDR3 has 14 amino acids. CDR1 and CDR2 (germline): ENHRY, SYGVKD.

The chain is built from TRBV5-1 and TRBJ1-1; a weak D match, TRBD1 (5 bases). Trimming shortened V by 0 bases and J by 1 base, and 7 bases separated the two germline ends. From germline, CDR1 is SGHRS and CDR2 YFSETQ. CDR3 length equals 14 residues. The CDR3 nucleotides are TGCGCCAGCAGCTTGGGCAGGGAGAACACTGAAGCTTTCTTT. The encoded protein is CASSLGRENTEAFF.

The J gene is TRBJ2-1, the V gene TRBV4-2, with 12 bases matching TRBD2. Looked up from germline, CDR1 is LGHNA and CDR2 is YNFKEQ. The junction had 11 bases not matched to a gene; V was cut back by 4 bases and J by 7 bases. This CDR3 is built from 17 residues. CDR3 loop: CASSPSQLAGGRNEQFF. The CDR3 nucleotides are TGTGCCAGCAGCCCATCCCAACTAGCGGGAGGTCGGAATGAGCAGTTCTTC.

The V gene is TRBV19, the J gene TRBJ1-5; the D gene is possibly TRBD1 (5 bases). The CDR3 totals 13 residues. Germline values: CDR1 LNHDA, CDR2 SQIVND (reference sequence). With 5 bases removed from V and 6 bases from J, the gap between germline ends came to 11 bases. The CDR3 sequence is CASSPREAQPQHF. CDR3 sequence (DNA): TGTGCCAGTAGTCCCAGGGAGGCTCAGCCCCAGCATTTT.

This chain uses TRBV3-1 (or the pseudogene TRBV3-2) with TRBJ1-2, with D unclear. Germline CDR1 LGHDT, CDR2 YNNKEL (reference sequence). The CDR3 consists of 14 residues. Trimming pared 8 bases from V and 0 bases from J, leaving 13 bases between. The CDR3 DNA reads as TGTGCCAGCCGATTAGGTGCGGCTAACTATGGCTACACCTTC. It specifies CASRLGAANYGYTF.

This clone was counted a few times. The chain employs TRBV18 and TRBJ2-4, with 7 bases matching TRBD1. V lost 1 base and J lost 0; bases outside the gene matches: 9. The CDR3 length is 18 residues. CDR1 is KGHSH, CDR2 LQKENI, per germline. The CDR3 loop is CASSPLLQGMGAKNIQYF. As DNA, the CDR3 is TGTGCCAGCTCACCACTTTTACAGGGGATGGGAGCCAAAAACATTCAGTACTTC.

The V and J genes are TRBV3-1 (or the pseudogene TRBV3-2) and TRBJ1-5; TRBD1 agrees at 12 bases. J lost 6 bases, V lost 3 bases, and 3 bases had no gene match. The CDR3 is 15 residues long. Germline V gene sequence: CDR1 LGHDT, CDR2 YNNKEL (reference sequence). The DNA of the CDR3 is TGTGCCAGCAGCCAGGGGACAGGGGGCCGTCAGCCCCAGCATTTT. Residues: CASSQGTGGRQPQHF.

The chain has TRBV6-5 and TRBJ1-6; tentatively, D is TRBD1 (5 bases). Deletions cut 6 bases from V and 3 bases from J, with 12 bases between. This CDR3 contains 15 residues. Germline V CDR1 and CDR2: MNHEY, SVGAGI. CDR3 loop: CASSLGANYNSPLHF. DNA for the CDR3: TGTGCCAGCAGCCTAGGGGCTAACTATAATTCACCCCTCCACTTT.

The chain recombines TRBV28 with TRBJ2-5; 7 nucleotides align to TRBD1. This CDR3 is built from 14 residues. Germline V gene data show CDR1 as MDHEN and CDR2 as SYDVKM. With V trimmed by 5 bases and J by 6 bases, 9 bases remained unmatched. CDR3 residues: CASSRDRVGQTQYF. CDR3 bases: TGTGCCAGCAGTCGTGACAGGGTGGGGCAGACCCAGTACTTC.

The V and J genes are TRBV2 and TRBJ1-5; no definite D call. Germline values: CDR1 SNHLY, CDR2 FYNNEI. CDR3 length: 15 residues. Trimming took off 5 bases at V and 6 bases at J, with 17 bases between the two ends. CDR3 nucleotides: TGTGCCAGCAGTTTTGAACAATTGTCGCCTCAGCCCCAGCATTTT. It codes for CASSFEQLSPQPQHF.